This entry lists 10 T cell receptor beta chains sequenced from one sample in a study of cytomegalovirus exposure and HLA in healthy donors. The PCR ran on 60 Vbeta and 13 Jbeta primers. Assay used: immunoSEQ multiplex PCR; TCRdb lists only in-frame clones, some missing. The table shows a few hundred thousand clones, with about 83% occurring only once. Input material: PBMCs. These receptor sequences come from a middle-aged woman in good health and CMV-seropositive.

The chain has TRBV13 and TRBJ2-1; the match to TRBD2 covers 14 bases. Per germline, CDR1 PRHDT and CDR2 FYEKMQ (reference sequence). The trim removed 5 bases at V and 6 bases at J, leaving 6 bases unmatched. The CDR3 has 16 amino acids. CDR3 residues: CASSHGTSGSPNEQFF. The CDR3 DNA reads TGTGCCAGCAGCCACGGGACTAGCGGGAGTCCCAATGAGCAGTTCTTC.

The chain carries TRBV7-3 and TRBJ1-1; 9 nucleotides line up with TRBD1. CDR1 and CDR2 from the germline V gene are SGHTA and FQGTGA. The CDR3 has 16 residues. V gave up 0 bases and J gave up 1 base; unmatched junction bases: 3. The CDR3 reads CASSLTGQGWNTEAFF. DNA of the CDR3: TGTGCCAGCAGCTTAACTGGACAGGGGTGGAACACTGAAGCTTTCTTT. Based on the CDR3 plus reference TRBV7-3 and TRBJ1-1, the full variable domain is GAGVSQTPSNKVTEKGKYVELRCDPISGHTALYWYRQSLGQGPEFLIYFQGTGAADDSGLPNDRFFAVRPEGSVSTLKIQRTERGDSAVYLCASSLTGQGWNTEAFFGQGTRLTVV.

This chain uses TRBV7-9 with TRBJ2-2; TRBD1 matches 7 bases. J was trimmed by 6 bases and V by 0 bases; bases with no gene match: 1. The CDR3 is 14 residues long. The germline gives CDR1 SEHNR, CDR2 FQNEAQ (reference sequence). CDR3 nucleotide sequence: TGTGCCAGCAGCTTAGCAGGGGGCCCCGGGGAGCTGTTTTTT. Translating gives CASSLAGGPGELFF.

This chain connects TRBV28 to TRBJ2-7, with 9 bases fitting TRBD2. This CDR3 spans 17 amino acids. The junction had 15 bases not matched to a gene; V was cut back by 6 bases and J by 3 bases. Per germline, CDR1 MDHEN and CDR2 SYDVKM. Here the CDR3 reads CASSPNPAGGLNYEQYF. CDR3 coding DNA: TGTGCCAGCAGCCCCAATCCAGCGGGAGGTCTAAACTACGAGCAGTACTTC.

The chain carries TRBV7-9 and TRBJ2-2, with D tentatively TRBD1 (5 bases). The V gene lost 2 bases and the J gene lost 7 bases, with 8 bases spanning the gap. The germline CDR1 and CDR2 sequences are SEHNR and FQNEAQ (reference sequence). This CDR3 has 13 amino acids. The CDR3 sequence is CASSLQGVGELFF. In nucleotides, the CDR3 is TGTGCCAGCAGCTTACAAGGGGTCGGGGAGCTGTTTTTT.

This clone has a handful of counts. The rearrangement uses TRBV11-2 and TRBJ2-1; a weak D match, TRBD2 (6 bases). The germline V gene encodes CDR1 SGHAT and CDR2 FQNNGV. CDR3 length equals 17 residues. The ends were cut back, 0 bases at V and 4 bases at J, with 16 bases in the middle. CDR3 protein: CASSLDQRVGGYNEQFF. CDR3 DNA: TGTGCCAGCAGCTTAGATCAGAGGGTGGGGGGTTACAATGAGCAGTTCTTC.

This clone was counted once. The chain couples TRBV11-3 to TRBJ2-3; 12 nucleotides align to TRBD2. Germline values: CDR1 SGHNT, CDR2 YENEEA. V lost 5 bases, J lost 0 bases, and 12 bases stayed unmatched. This CDR3 region has 19 residues. The CDR3 here is CASSPMGLAGGISTDTQYF. DNA for the CDR3: TGTGCCAGCAGCCCTATGGGCCTAGCGGGAGGGATTAGCACAGATACGCAGTATTTT.

The V gene is TRBV30, the J gene TRBJ1-2, with 9 bases lining up with TRBD1. The germline V gene has CDR1 GTSNPN and CDR2 SVGIG (reference sequence). This CDR3 has 14 amino acids. V dropped 2 bases and J dropped 4; count of bases not matched to a gene: 5. In DNA form, the CDR3 reads TGTGCCTGGAGTTACAGGGGGCGCGCCTATGGCTACACCTTC. It yields the protein CAWSYRGRAYGYTF.

This clone was detected only a few times. The rearrangement uses TRBV4-1 and TRBJ1-2; 7 nucleotides align to TRBD1. The CDR3 spans 19 residues. V lost 1 base to trimming and J lost 0 bases; unmatched junction nucleotides: 14. Germline-derived CDR1 and CDR2 are MGHRA and YSYEKL. CDR3 in amino acids: CASSQGHRDSPHANYGYTF. CDR3 bases: TGCGCCAGCAGCCAAGGTCACCGGGACAGCCCTCACGCTAACTATGGCTACACCTTC.

The chain has TRBV5-8 and TRBJ1-1, with a weak D call TRBD1 (5 bases). The CDR3 sequence is 14 residues long. Germline CDR1 reads SGHTS; CDR2 reads YDEGEE. The V and J ends lost 4 bases and 1 base respectively, with 11 bases between them. In DNA, the CDR3 is TGTGCCAGCAGCCTGGTCGGACAGAACACTGAAGCTTTCTTT. Amino acid sequence: CASSLVGQNTEAFF.